These 29 T cell receptor beta chains share one sample of origin, sequenced in a study of technical replicates of blood from several donors. Clones were read by immunoSEQ multiplex PCR, and TCRdb kept only the in-frame ones, dropping some. The sample consists of tens of thousands of clones, 91% of them appearing once. Material for sequencing was T cells isolated from PBMCs. These TCRs come from a human donor in good health. Some clones in this sample may be carry-over from other donors' samples.

DNA for the CDR3: TGTGCCAGCAGTTATCAGGGTACGCAGTATTTT. Translated, it gives CASSYQGTQYF. The chain carries TRBV6-6 and TRBJ2-3; D is perhaps TRBD1 (5 bases). Germline V gene sequence: CDR1 MNHNY, CDR2 SVGAGI (reference sequence). There are 11 residues in the CDR3. Trimming removed 3 bases from V and 8 bases from J, with 6 bases in between.

The genes are TRBV7-9 and TRBJ2-1; 12 nucleotides line up with TRBD2. The V gene end was trimmed by 1 base and the J gene end by 10 bases; junction bases not matched to a gene: 8. CDR1 SEHNR and CDR2 FQNEAQ come from the germline V gene (reference sequence). The CDR3 sequence is 16 residues long. The DNA for the CDR3 is TGTGCCAGCAGCTTAGTCCTAGCGGGAGGGCCAGAGGAGCAGTTCTTC. Encoded protein: CASSLVLAGGPEEQFF.

The chain employs TRBV15 and TRBJ1-2, with D possibly matching TRBD1 (5 bases). CDR1 LNHNV and CDR2 YYDKDF come from the germline V gene (reference sequence). V was clipped by 3 bases and J by 6 bases, with 17 bases between them. The length of the CDR3 is 15 residues. This CDR3 is CATSRGSQGIDGYTF. The CDR3 DNA reads as TGTGCCACCAGCAGGGGGTCCCAGGGCATCGATGGCTACACCTTC.

The rearrangement links TRBV27 to TRBJ2-7, with TRBD2 matching over 9 bases. J was trimmed by 2 bases and V by 6 bases; bases with no gene match: 8. Germline V gives CDR1 MNHEY, CDR2 SMNVEV (reference sequence). The CDR3 consists of 15 residues. The CDR3 spells CASRPSGATTYEQYF. As DNA, the CDR3 is TGTGCCAGCAGACCTAGCGGGGCGACCACCTACGAGCAGTACTTC.

The chain couples TRBV28 to TRBJ1-1; unclear D gene. The CDR3 consists of 14 residues. V was pared by 2 bases and J by 0 bases, with 7 bases between. CDR1 MDHEN and CDR2 SYDVKM come from the germline V gene. CDR3 DNA: TGTGCCAGCAGTTTAATTCAGGTGAACACTGAAGCTTTCTTT. Its translation: CASSLIQVNTEAFF. The full variable domain, completed using reference TRBV28 and TRBJ1-1, is DVKVTQSSRYLVKRTGEKVFLECVQDMDHENMFWYRQDPGLGLRLIYFSYDVKMKEKGDIPEGYSVSREKKERFSLILESASTNQTSMYLCASSLIQVNTEAFFGQGTRLTVV.

V gene TRBV2 combines with J gene TRBJ2-5, with D perhaps TRBD2 (6 bases). V dropped 4 bases and J dropped 2 bases, with 20 bases sitting between them. CDR3 size: 17 residues. Germline V gives CDR1 SNHLY, CDR2 FYNNEI. CDR3 bases: TGTGCCAGCAGTGGCCCGGGGGAATGGTATACTCAAGAGACCCAGTACTTC. Residues: CASSGPGEWYTQETQYF.

The chain is built from TRBV6-1 and TRBJ2-1, with 9 positions matching TRBD2. The CDR3 runs to 18 residues. Germline-derived CDR1 and CDR2 are MNHNS and SASEGT. The J segment lost 3 bases and the V segment lost 3 bases, leaving 12 bases of the junction unmatched. The CDR3: CASSDEWASGELYNEQFF. CDR3 bases: TGTGCCAGCAGTGACGAGTGGGCTAGCGGGGAACTCTACAATGAGCAGTTCTTC.

The chain couples TRBV7-9 to TRBJ1-1; D remains ambiguous. V lost 1 base and J lost 6, with 9 bases in between. Germline V gene sequence: CDR1 SEHNR, CDR2 FQNEAQ (reference sequence). This CDR3 comprises 13 residues. DNA of the CDR3: TGTGCCAGCAGCTTAGGTAGCTCTGCTGAAGCTTTCTTT. Translation: CASSLGSSAEAFF.

V is TRBV5-4 and J is TRBJ1-2, with 9 bases lining up with TRBD1. The CDR3 length is 14 residues. Germline values: CDR1 SGHNT, CDR2 YYREEE (reference sequence). Trimming at V came to 0 bases and at J to 9 bases, leaving 6 bases not matched to a gene. CDR3 residues: CASSLGGQGVSYTF. The CDR3 coding sequence is TGTGCCAGCAGCTTGGGGGGACAGGGCGTCAGCTACACCTTC.

The gene calls are TRBV6-1 and TRBJ2-1; maybe TRBD1 (7 bases). Germline V gene lookup returns CDR1 MNHNS and CDR2 SASEGT. CDR3 size: 14 residues. V was shortened by 7 bases and J by 4 bases, with 14 bases between the two germline ends. CDR3: CASTGGTAYNEQFF. CDR3 nucleotides: TGTGCCAGCACTGGGGGGACAGCTTACAATGAGCAGTTCTTC.

The gene calls are TRBV4-1 and TRBJ1-3; a possible D gene is TRBD1 (6 bases). CDR1 is MGHRA, CDR2 YSYEKL, per germline. The length of the CDR3 is 14 residues. Trimming removed 2 bases at V and 2 bases at J, with 7 bases between. CDR3 DNA: TGCGCCAGCAGCCAAAACAGGGCTGGAAACACCATATATTTT. Residues: CASSQNRAGNTIYF.

This chain links TRBV27 with TRBJ2-1; 9 bases fit TRBD1. Germline CDR1 reads MNHEY; CDR2 reads SMNVEV (reference sequence). With V trimmed by 5 bases and J by 7 bases, 6 bases remained unmatched. CDR3 length: 14 amino acids. The CDR3 here is CASSAGQGFNEQFF. The CDR3 DNA reads TGTGCCAGCAGTGCGGGACAGGGATTTAATGAGCAGTTCTTC.

The rearrangement joins TRBV4-3 to TRBJ2-1; D not resolved. Germline V lookup: CDR1 LGHNA, CDR2 YSLEER. The V end lost 0 bases, the J end lost 6 bases, and 3 bases lay between the germline ends. This CDR3 spans 12 amino acids. The CDR3 nucleotides read TGCGCCAGCAGCCAAGATCTCAATGAGCAGTTCTTC. It encodes CASSQDLNEQFF.

V usage is TRBV2 and J usage is TRBJ2-7; TRBD2 matches 11 bases. CDR1 SNHLY and CDR2 FYNNEI come from the germline V gene. V lost 1 base to trimming and J lost 4 bases; unmatched junction nucleotides: 0. This CDR3 is 14 amino acids long. The CDR3 coding sequence is TGTGCCAGCAGTGAAGGACTAGCGGGGTACGAGCAGTACTTC. This gives the protein CASSEGLAGYEQYF.

This clone was picked up one time. The chain joins TRBV28 to TRBJ2-5, with D hard to call. The V end lost 2 bases, the J end lost 7 bases, and 5 bases lay between the germline ends. The CDR3 sequence is 11 residues long. CDR1 and CDR2 from the germline V gene are MDHEN and SYDVKM. The DNA for the CDR3 is TGTGCCAGCAGTTTAATGAGGACCCAGTACTTC. Translated: CASSLMRTQYF.

The chain combines TRBV28 with TRBJ2-1; 10 bases are shared with TRBD1. CDR3 length: 18 amino acids. Trimming cost V 10 bases and J 3 bases; bases outside gene matches: 18. From germline, CDR1 is MDHEN and CDR2 SYDVKM. In DNA form, the CDR3 reads TGTGCCACCCAAAATTCAAAACCCGGGACAGGGGTCTACAATGAGCAGTTCTTC. This encodes CATQNSKPGTGVYNEQFF.

This rearrangement joins TRBV9 to TRBJ1-4; 8 bases are a match to TRBD1. CDR1 is SGDLS, CDR2 YYNGEE, per germline. This CDR3 has 15 residues. The ends lost 0 bases at V and 7 bases at J; junction bases unmatched: 5. This CDR3 is CASSVGQGRREKLFF. CDR3 sequence (DNA): TGTGCCAGCAGCGTAGGACAGGGGAGACGTGAAAAACTGTTTTTT.

The chain uses TRBV6-5 and TRBJ2-1, with TRBD2 matching over 14 bases. There are 16 residues in the CDR3. The J segment lost 6 bases and the V segment lost 0 bases, leaving 1 base of the junction unmatched. Germline values: CDR1 MNHEY, CDR2 SVGAGI. This CDR3 reads CASSYSGLAGVNEQFF. The DNA of the CDR3 is TGTGCCAGCAGTTACTCGGGACTAGCGGGAGTCAATGAGCAGTTCTTC.

This clone turned up a few times. The genes are TRBV6-5 and TRBJ1-1, with D possibly matching TRBD1 (5 bases). The CDR3 extends over 12 amino acids. Looked up from germline, CDR1 is MNHEY and CDR2 is SVGAGI. V lost 6 bases and J 11 bases, leaving 16 bases between the germline ends. The chain's CDR3 is CASSRTQGTAFF. For the CDR3, the DNA is TGTGCCAGCAGCCGTACGCAGGGTACGGCTTTCTTT.

V usage is TRBV5-6 and J usage is TRBJ2-5, with D hard to call. V shed 3 bases and J shed 7 bases, with 10 bases lying between them. This CDR3 has 12 residues. CDR1 SGHDT and CDR2 YYEEEE come from the germline V gene. The CDR3 nucleotides read TGTGCCAGCAGCTCAACCCGGTGGACCCAGTACTTC. Protein sequence: CASSSTRWTQYF.

The rearrangement links TRBV5-1 to TRBJ2-1; TRBD2 matches at 12 bases. V gave up 0 bases and J gave up 8 bases; unmatched junction bases: 3. Germline CDR1 reads SGHRS; CDR2 reads YFSETQ. The CDR3 extends over 15 amino acids. CDR3 residues: CASSLASGGADEQFF. The CDR3 nucleotides are TGCGCCAGCAGCTTGGCTAGCGGGGGGGCCGATGAGCAGTTCTTC.

The chain recombines TRBV28 with TRBJ2-1; 12 nucleotides align to TRBD2. The CDR3 has 21 amino acids. Trimming cost V 6 bases and J 4 bases; bases outside gene matches: 22. Germline CDR1 reads MDHEN; CDR2 reads SYDVKM. CDR3 amino acids: CASSSTDLLAGGLNGYNEQFF. The CDR3 bases are TGTGCCAGCAGCTCCACCGACCTACTAGCGGGAGGTTTAAATGGATACAATGAGCAGTTCTTC.

CDR3 in amino acids: CASGFNLNTEAFF. The CDR3 DNA sequence: TGTGCTAGTGGTTTTAATTTGAACACTGAAGCTTTCTTT. This chain uses TRBV12-5 with TRBJ1-1; D is ambiguous. V gave up 3 bases and J gave up 0 bases, with 5 bases separating them. CDR1 is LGHNT and CDR2 is FRNRAP in the germline V gene. The CDR3 has 13 residues. The whole variable domain, filled in from reference TRBV12-5 and TRBJ1-1, reads DARVTQTPRHKVTEMGQEVTMRCQPILGHNTVFWYRQTMMQGLELLAYFRNRAPLDDSGMPKDRFSAEMPDATLATLKIQPSEPRDSAVYFCASGFNLNTEAFFGQGTRLTVV.

The rearrangement joins TRBV6-5 to TRBJ1-2, with a tentative D call TRBD1 (6 bases). Trimming pared 5 bases from V and 2 bases from J, leaving 15 bases between. Germline V gene sequence: CDR1 MNHEY, CDR2 SVGAGI. CDR3 length: 15 amino acids. The chain's CDR3 is CASSAYRAANYGYTF. CDR3 coding DNA: TGTGCCAGCAGTGCGTACAGGGCAGCGAACTATGGCTACACCTTC.

This rearrangement joins TRBV19 to TRBJ1-2; 12 bases fit TRBD1. Looked up from germline, CDR1 is LNHDA and CDR2 is SQIVND (reference sequence). The junction had 9 bases not matched to a gene; V was cut back by 6 bases and J by 10 bases. This CDR3 comprises 14 residues. The CDR3 reads CASSLPGQGAHYTF. The CDR3 region has the DNA TGTGCCAGTAGCCTACCGGGACAGGGGGCCCACTACACCTTC. The whole variable domain, remainder taken from reference TRBV19 and TRBJ1-2, is DGGITQSPKYLFRKEGQNVTLSCEQNLNHDAMYWYRQDPGQGLRLIYYSQIVNDFQKGDIAEGYSVSREKKESFPLTVTSAQKNPTAFYLCASSLPGQGAHYTFGSGTRLTVV.

This clone showed up just a few times. CDR3 residues: CASSYGQAYGYTF. The CDR3, as DNA: TGTGCCAGCAGTTACGGACAGGCCTATGGCTACACCTTC. The chain is built from TRBV6-5 and TRBJ1-2; TRBD1 aligns across 7 bases. CDR1 and CDR2 from the germline V gene are MNHEY and SVGAGI. Trimming at V came to 2 bases and at J to 4 bases, leaving 1 base not matched to a gene. The CDR3 is 13 residues long.

V usage is TRBV5-5 and J usage is TRBJ2-7; D not certain. The CDR3 covers 15 residues. Germline values: CDR1 SGHKS, CDR2 YYEKEE (reference sequence). The V and J ends lost 0 bases and 0 bases respectively, with 10 bases between them. CDR3 bases: TGTGCCAGCAGCTTGGATTCACCGAGCTCCTACGAGCAGTACTTC. Encoded protein: CASSLDSPSSYEQYF. The full variable domain, its missing parts supplied by reference TRBV5-5 and TRBJ2-7, is DAGVTQSPTHLIKTRGQQVTLRCSPISGHKSVSWYQQVLGQGPQFIFQYYEKEERGRGNFPDRFSARQFPNYSSELNVNALLLGDSALYLCASSLDSPSSYEQYFGPGTRLTVT.

The chain links TRBV5-1 to TRBJ1-1; the D gene is possibly TRBD1 (6 bases). CDR3 length: 15 amino acids. The V gene's germline CDR1 is SGHRS and CDR2 YFSETQ. V shed 0 bases and J shed 1 base, with 10 bases lying between them. CDR3 nucleotide sequence: TGCGCCAGCAGCTTGGTTTCAGGGGCGAACACTGAAGCTTTCTTT. Translated, it gives CASSLVSGANTEAFF.

V and J are TRBV19 and TRBJ2-1; 12 nucleotides align to TRBD2. CDR3 length equals 17 residues. Germline CDR1 reads LNHDA; CDR2 reads SQIVND (reference sequence). With 6 bases clipped from V and 6 bases from J, the junction kept 12 bases outside the gene matches. The CDR3 is CASRLATSGRGVNEQFF. DNA of the CDR3: TGTGCCAGTAGGCTAGCGACTAGCGGGAGAGGAGTCAATGAGCAGTTCTTC.